The 7 T cell receptor beta chains below all came from one sample that was sequenced in a study of cytomegalovirus exposure and HLA in healthy donors. A multiplex PCR was run with 60 Vbeta primers and 13 Jbeta primers. Assay used: immunoSEQ multiplex PCR; TCRdb lists only in-frame clones, some missing. The sample records roughly 120,000 clones, 81% being singletons. The sample consisted of PBMCs. The source of these receptors is a woman in her twenties or thirties in good health and CMV-seronegative.

This clone has a single count. The V gene is TRBV7-9, the J gene TRBJ2-3, with D perhaps matching TRBD2 (6 bases). CDR3 length: 16 residues. Trimming stripped 0 bases from V and 3 bases from J, with 13 bases between. In germline, CDR1 is SEHNR, CDR2 FQNEAQ (reference sequence). CDR3 DNA sequence: TGTGCCAGCAGCTTAGCGTCCGGAGGGGCAACAGATACGCAGTATTTT. Encoded protein: CASSLASGGATDTQYF.

This clone has only one observation. CDR3 residues: CASLPLGGNGETQYF. The CDR3 bases are TGTGCTAGTCTCCCTCTTGGCGGGAATGGAGAGACCCAGTACTTC. V is TRBV12-5 and J is TRBJ2-5; tentative D call: TRBD2 (6 bases). The CDR3 length is 15 residues. V was shortened by 8 bases and J by 4 bases, with 20 bases between the two germline ends. CDR1 and CDR2 from the germline V gene are LGHNT and FRNRAP.

The chain combines TRBV5-1 with TRBJ2-7; 12 nucleotides agree with TRBD2. Unmatched junction bases numbered 2, after V lost 5 bases and J lost 2 bases. The length of the CDR3 is 14 residues. Germline CDR1 SGHRS, CDR2 YFSETQ. The CDR3 spells CASRLAGGTYEQYF. In DNA, the CDR3 is TGCGCCAGCAGACTAGCGGGAGGCACCTACGAGCAGTACTTC.

To note about this clone: Germline and junction disagree at one end, which may indicate a read error. This same CDR3 is encoded by further DNA sequences in the sample. This rearrangement joins TRBV4-1 to TRBJ1-5; D perhaps matches TRBD1 (5 bases). This CDR3 spans 15 amino acids. Looked up from germline, CDR1 is MGHRA and CDR2 is YSYEKL. The CDR3: CASSQGMGQRQPQHF. The CDR3 DNA sequence: TGCGCTAGCAGCCAAGGGATGGGGCAGCGACAGCCCCAGCATTTT.

The rearrangement links TRBV7-2 to TRBJ2-7; 10 nucleotides line up with TRBD1. Germline values: CDR1 SGHTA, CDR2 FQGNSA. The CDR3 covers 15 residues. The V segment lost 1 base and the J segment 7 bases; nucleotides outside the gene matches: 7. CDR3: CASSLGDRGLVEQYF. Written as DNA, the CDR3 is TGTGCCAGCAGCTTAGGGGACAGGGGATTGGTGGAGCAGTACTTC.

The chain combines TRBV4-3 with TRBJ2-7, with 9 bases identical to TRBD1. CDR1 is LGHNA and CDR2 is YSLEER in the germline V gene. The CDR3 sequence is 16 residues long. Trimming removed 0 bases from V and 4 bases from J; junction bases left unmatched: 7. CDR3 region: CASSQEVTGGRYEQYF. The CDR3 region has the DNA TGCGCCAGCAGCCAAGAAGTGACAGGGGGTAGGTACGAGCAGTACTTC.

The sample holds one count of this clone. The chain links TRBV18 to TRBJ1-5, with D hard to call. Per germline, CDR1 KGHSH and CDR2 LQKENI. The CDR3 runs to 18 residues. V lost 3 bases to trimming and J lost 1 base, with 19 bases between them. This CDR3 is CASSPTGPGVASNQPQHF. The CDR3 DNA sequence: TGTGCCAGCTCACCCACCGGTCCGGGAGTGGCGAGCAATCAGCCCCAGCATTTT.